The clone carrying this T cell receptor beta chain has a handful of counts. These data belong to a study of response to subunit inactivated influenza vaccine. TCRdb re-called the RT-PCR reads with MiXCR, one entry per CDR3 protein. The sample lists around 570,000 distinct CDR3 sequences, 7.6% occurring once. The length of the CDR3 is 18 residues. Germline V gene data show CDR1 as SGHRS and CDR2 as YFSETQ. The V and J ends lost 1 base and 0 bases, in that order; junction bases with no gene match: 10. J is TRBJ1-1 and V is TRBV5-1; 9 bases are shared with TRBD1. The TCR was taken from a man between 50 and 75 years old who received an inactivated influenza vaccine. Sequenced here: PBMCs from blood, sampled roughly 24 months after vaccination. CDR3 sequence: CASSLPFTGGKMNTEAFF. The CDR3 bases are TGCGCCAGCAGCTTGCCCTTCACAGGGGGCAAAATGAACACTGAAGCTTTCTTT.